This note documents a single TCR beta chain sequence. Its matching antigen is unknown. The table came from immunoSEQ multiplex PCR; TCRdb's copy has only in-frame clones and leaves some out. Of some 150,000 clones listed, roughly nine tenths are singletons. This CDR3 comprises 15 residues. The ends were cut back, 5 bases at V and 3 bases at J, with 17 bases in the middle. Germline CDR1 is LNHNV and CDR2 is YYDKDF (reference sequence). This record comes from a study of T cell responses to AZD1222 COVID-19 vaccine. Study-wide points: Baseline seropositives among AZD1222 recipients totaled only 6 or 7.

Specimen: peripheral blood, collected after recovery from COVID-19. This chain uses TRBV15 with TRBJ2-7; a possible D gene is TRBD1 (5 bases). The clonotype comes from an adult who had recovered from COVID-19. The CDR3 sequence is CATSSRGRESYEQYF. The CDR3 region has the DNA TGTGCCACCAGCTCCCGCGGCAGGGAAAGCTACGAGCAGTACTTC.